The T cell receptor (beta chain) described here comes from a study of cytomegalovirus exposure and HLA in healthy donors. Turning to the study itself: A later analysis reported the approximately 120 validation repertoires used the same platform as the roughly 670 first-cohort repertoires.

Findings and limits, study-wide: Most TCRs appeared rarely, but some public TCRs recurred in many donors. Reportedly, cytomegalovirus status was diagnosed with high sensitivity and specificity. Cytomegalovirus association was assigned to some 160 TCR beta chains.

The germline gives CDR1 MGHRA, CDR2 YSYEKL. V shed 5 bases and J 4 bases; nucleotides not matched to a gene: 7. The CDR3 is made up of 15 amino acids. The protocol was immunoSEQ multiplex PCR, while the TCRdb copy is restricted to in-frame clones and leaves out a portion. The table shows a few hundred thousand clones, with roughly 90% occurring only once. Details on this clone: The antigen is undetermined.

This TCR came from a woman in her late teens or twenties in good health and CMV-seronegative. The chain is built from TRBV4-1 and TRBJ2-7; 11 bases align to TRBD2. Source material: PBMCs. DNA of the CDR3: TGCGCCAGCAGCGCCGTGACTAGCGGGGAATACGAGCAGTACTTC. This sequence encodes CASSAVTSGEYEQYF.